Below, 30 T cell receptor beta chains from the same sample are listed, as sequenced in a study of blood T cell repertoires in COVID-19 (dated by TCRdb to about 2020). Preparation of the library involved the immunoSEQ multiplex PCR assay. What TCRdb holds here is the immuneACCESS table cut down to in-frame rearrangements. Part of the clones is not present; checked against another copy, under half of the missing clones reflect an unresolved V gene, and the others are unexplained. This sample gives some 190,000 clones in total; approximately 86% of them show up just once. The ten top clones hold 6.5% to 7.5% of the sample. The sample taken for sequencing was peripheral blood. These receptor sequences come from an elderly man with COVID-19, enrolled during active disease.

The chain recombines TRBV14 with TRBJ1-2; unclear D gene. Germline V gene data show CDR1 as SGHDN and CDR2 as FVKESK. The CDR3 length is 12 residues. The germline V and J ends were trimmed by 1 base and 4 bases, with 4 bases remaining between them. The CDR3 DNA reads TGTGCCAGCAGCCAAGCGGGCTATGGCTACACCTTC. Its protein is CASSQAGYGYTF.

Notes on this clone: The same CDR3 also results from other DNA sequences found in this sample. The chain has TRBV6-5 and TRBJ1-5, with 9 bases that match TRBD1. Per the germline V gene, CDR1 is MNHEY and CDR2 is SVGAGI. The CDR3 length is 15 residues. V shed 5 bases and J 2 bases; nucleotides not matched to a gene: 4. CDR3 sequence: CASSPGQGGNQPQHF. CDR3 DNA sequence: TGTGCCAGCAGTCCGGGACAGGGCGGCAATCAGCCCCAGCATTTT.

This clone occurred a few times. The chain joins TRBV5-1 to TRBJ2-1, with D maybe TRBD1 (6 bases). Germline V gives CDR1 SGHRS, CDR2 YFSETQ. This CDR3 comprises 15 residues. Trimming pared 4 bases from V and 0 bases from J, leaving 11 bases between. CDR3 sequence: CASSPDSFSYNEQFF. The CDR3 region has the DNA TGCGCCAGCAGCCCGGACAGCTTCTCCTACAATGAGCAGTTCTTC.

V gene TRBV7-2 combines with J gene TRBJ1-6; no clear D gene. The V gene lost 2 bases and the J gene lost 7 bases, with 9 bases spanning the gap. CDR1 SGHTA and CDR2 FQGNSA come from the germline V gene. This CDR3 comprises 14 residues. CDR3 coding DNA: TGTGCCAGCAGCTTAAGAGCGGGGAATTCACCCCTCCACTTT. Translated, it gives CASSLRAGNSPLHF. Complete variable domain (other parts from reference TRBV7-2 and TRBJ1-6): GAGVSQSPSNKVTEKGKDVELRCDPISGHTALYWYRQSLGQGLEFLIYFQGNSAPDKSGLPSDRFSAERTGGSVSTLTIQRTQQEDSAVYLCASSLRAGNSPLHFGNGTRLTVT.

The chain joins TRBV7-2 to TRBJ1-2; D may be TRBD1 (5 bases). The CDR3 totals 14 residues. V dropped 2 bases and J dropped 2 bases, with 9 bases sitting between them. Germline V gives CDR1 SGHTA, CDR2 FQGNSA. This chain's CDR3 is CASSLYKGNYGYTF. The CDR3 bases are TGTGCCAGCAGCTTATACAAGGGGAACTATGGCTACACCTTC.

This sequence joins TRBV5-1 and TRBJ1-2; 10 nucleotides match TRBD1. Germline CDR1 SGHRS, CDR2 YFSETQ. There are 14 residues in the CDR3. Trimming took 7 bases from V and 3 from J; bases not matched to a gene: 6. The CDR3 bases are TGCGCCAGCCGAACCGGGACAGGGGACTATGGCTACACCTTC. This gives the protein CASRTGTGDYGYTF.

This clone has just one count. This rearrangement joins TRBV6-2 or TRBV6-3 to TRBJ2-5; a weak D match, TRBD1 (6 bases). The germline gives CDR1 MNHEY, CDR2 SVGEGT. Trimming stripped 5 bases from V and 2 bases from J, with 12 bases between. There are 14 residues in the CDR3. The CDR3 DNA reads TGTGCCAGCAGTCCCGACAGGCCGCAAGAGACCCAGTACTTC. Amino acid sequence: CASSPDRPQETQYF.

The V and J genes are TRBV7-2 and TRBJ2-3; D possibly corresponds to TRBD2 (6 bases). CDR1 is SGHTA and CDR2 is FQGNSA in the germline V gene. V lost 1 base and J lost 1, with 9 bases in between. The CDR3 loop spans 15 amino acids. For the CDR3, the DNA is TGTGCCAGCAGCTTAGTAGGCGGGGGCACAGATACGCAGTATTTT. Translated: CASSLVGGGTDTQYF.

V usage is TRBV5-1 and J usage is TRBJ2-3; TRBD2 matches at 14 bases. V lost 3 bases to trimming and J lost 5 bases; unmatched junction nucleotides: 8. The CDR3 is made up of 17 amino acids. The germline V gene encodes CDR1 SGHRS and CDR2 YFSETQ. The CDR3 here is CASSWPPGTSGRDTQYF. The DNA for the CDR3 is TGCGCCAGCAGCTGGCCGCCTGGGACTAGCGGGAGAGATACGCAGTATTTT.

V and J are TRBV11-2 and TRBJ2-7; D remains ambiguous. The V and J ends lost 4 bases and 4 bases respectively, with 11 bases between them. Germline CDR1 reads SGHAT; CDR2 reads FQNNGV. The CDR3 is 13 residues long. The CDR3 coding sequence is TGTGCCAGCAGCTCAAGAGAGGATTACGAGCAGTACTTC. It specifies CASSSREDYEQYF.

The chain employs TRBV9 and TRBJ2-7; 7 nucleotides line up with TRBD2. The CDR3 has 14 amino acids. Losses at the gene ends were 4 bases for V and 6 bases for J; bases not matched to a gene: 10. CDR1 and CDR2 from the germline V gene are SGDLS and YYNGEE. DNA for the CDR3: TGTGCCAGCAGCCTCCTTGGCAGGGAGGGCGAGCAGTACTTC. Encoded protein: CASSLLGREGEQYF.

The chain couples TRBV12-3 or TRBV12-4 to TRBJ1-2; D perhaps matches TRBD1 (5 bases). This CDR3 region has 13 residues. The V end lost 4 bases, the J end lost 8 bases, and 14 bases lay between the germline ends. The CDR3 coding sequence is TGTGCCAGCAGTTCCATCCGATCAGGGGGCTACACCTTC. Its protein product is CASSSIRSGGYTF.

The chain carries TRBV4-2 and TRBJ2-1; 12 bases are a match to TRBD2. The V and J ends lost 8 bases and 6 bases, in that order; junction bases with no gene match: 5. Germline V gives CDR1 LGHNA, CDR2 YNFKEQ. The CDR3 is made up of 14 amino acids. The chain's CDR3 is CASRPSGGVNEQFF. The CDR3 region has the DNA TGTGCCAGCCGTCCTAGCGGGGGGGTCAATGAGCAGTTCTTC.

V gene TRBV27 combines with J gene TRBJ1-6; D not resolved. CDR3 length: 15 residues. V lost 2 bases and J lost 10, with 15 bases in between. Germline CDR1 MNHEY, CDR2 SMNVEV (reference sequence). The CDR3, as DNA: TGTGCCAGCAGTTTAGCGCCCGGGAGGAGATCACCCCTCCACTTT. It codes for CASSLAPGRRSPLHF.

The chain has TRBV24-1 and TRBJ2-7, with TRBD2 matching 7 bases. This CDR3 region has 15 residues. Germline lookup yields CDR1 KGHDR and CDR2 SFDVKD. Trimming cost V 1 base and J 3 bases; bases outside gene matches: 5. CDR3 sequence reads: CATSDFVGGFYEQYF. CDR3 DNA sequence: TGTGCCACCAGTGATTTCGTCGGGGGGTTCTACGAGCAGTACTTC.

As DNA, the CDR3 is TGTGCCAGCAGCAAACTAAGGAGACAGGACCAGCATTTT. Its translation: CASSKLRRQDQHF. V and J are TRBV21-1 and TRBJ1-5; TRBD1 reflects the table's D call only, with no check against the DNA. TRBV21-1 is labeled a pseudogene. The CDR3 has 13 amino acids.

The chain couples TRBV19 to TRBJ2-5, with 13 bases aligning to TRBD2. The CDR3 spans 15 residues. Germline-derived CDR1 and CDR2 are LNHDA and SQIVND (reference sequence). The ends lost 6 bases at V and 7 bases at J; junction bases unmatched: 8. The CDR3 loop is CASRRTSGGLGTQYF. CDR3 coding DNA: TGTGCCAGTAGGAGGACTAGCGGGGGACTGGGGACCCAGTACTTC.

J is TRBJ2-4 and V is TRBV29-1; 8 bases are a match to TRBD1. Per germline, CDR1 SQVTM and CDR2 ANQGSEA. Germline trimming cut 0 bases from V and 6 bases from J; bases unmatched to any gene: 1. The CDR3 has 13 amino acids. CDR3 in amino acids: CSVEEGQVNIQYF. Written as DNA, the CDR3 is TGCAGCGTTGAAGAGGGACAGGTAAACATTCAGTACTTC.

CDR3 loop: CASSLGQGSTQYF. DNA of the CDR3: TGCGCCAGCAGCTTGGGACAGGGTAGCACGCAGTATTTT. This chain uses TRBV5-1 with TRBJ2-3; 7 positions match TRBD1. This CDR3 is built from 13 residues. Germline CDR1 reads SGHRS; CDR2 reads YFSETQ. Unmatched junction bases numbered 4, after V lost 0 bases and J lost 9 bases.

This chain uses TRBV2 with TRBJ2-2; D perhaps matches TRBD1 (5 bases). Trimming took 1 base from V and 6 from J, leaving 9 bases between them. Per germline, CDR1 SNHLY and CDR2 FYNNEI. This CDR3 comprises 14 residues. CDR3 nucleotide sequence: TGTGCCAGCAGTGAAGGAACCAGGGCCGGGGAGCTGTTTTTT. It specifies CASSEGTRAGELFF. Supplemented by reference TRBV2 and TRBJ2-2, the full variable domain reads EPEVTQTPSHQVTQMGQEVILRCVPISNHLYFYWYRQILGQKVEFLVSFYNNEISEKSEIFDDQFSVERPDGSNFTLKIRSTKLEDSAMYFCASSEGTRAGELFFGEGSRLTVL.

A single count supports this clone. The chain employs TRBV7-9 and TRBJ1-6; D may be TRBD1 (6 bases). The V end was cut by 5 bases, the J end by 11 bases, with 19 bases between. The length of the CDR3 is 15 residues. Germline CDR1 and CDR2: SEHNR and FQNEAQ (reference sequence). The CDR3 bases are TGTGCCAGCAGCCCATCGGGACATCTATTTGCACCCCTCCACTTT. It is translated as CASSPSGHLFAPLHF.

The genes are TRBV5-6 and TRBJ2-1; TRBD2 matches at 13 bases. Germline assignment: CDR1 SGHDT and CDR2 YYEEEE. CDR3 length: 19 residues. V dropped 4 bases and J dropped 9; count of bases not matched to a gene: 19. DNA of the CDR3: TGTGCCAGCAGCCCAAGGACTAGCGGGAGACGCCCTACAGGGAGTGAGCAGTTCTTC. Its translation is CASSPRTSGRRPTGSEQFF.

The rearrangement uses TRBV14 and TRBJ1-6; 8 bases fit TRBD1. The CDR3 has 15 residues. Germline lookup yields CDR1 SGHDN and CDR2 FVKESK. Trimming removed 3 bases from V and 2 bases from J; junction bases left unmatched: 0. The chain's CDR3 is CASSQGQAYNSPLHF. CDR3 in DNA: TGTGCCAGCAGCCAGGGACAGGCCTATAATTCACCCCTCCACTTT.

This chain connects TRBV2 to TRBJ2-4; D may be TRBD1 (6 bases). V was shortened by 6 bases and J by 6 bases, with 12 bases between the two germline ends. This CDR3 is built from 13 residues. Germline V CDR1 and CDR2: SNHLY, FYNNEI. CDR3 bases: TGTGCCAGCAGATACGAAGGGGGAAACATTCAGTACTTC. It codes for CASRYEGGNIQYF.

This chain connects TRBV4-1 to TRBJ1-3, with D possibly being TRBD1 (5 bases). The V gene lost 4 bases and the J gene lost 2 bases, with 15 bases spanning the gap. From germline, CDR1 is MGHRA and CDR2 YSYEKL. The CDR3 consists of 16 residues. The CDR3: CASSPAAGLTGNTIYF. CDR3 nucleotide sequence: TGCGCCAGCAGCCCGGCGGCAGGGCTGACTGGAAACACCATATATTTT.

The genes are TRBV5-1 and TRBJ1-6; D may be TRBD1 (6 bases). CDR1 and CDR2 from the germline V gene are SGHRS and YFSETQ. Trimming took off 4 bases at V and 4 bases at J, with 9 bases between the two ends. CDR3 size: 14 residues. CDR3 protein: CASSPGQYNSPLHF. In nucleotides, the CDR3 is TGCGCCAGCAGCCCCGGACAGTATAATTCACCCCTCCACTTT.

For the CDR3, the DNA is TGTGCCAGCAGCTCAAAGGGGGGACAGAATGGAAACACCATATATTTT. Encoded protein: CASSSKGGQNGNTIYF. The chain combines TRBV7-9 with TRBJ1-3, with 7 bases aligning to TRBD1. Germline V gene sequence: CDR1 SEHNR, CDR2 FQNEAQ (reference sequence). The CDR3 spans 16 residues. The V segment lost 4 bases and the J segment 3 bases; nucleotides outside the gene matches: 9.

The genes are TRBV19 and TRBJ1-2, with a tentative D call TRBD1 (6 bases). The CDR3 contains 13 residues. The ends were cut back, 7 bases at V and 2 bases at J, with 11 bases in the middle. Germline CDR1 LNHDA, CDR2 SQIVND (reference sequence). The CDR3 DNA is TGTGCCAGTAACGACAGGTTAAACTATGGCTACACCTTC. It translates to CASNDRLNYGYTF.

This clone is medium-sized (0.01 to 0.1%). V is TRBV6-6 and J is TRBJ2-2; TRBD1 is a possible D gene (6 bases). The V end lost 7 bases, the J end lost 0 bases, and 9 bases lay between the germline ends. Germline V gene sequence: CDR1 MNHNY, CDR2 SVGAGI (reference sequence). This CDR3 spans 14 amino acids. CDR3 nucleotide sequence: TGTGCCAGCAAAAGGGACACGAACACCGGGGAGCTGTTTTTT. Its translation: CASKRDTNTGELFF.

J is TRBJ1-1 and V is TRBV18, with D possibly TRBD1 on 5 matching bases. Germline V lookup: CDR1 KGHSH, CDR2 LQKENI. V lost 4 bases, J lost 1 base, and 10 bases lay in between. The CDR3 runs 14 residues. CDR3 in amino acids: CASSLGGTNTEAFF. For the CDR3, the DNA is TGTGCCAGCTCACTGGGGGGGACGAACACTGAAGCTTTCTTT.